The 20 T cell receptor beta chains listed next were all sequenced from one sample in a study of T cell repertoires in cytomegalovirus infection. TCRdb reprocessed the reads with MiXCR, giving one entry per CDR3 protein. The table has some 440,000 distinct CDR3 sequences, 25% to 40% seen once. The sequencing sample was made of PBMCs. The receptor source for this set is a human donor in good health (CMV status not recorded). Some clones in this sample may be carry-over from other donors' samples.

This clonotype was counted a few times. The rearrangement uses TRBV29-1 and TRBJ2-2; tentative D call: TRBD1 (5 bases). The CDR3 length is 14 residues. Germline assignment: CDR1 SQVTM and CDR2 ANQGSEA. Deletions cut 3 bases from V and 0 bases from J, with 8 bases between. CDR3 in amino acids: CSVESRANTGELFF. The CDR3 DNA reads TGCAGCGTTGAGAGCAGGGCGAACACCGGGGAGCTGTTTTTT.

This clonotype was seen more than once but under ten times. The V gene is TRBV11-2, the J gene TRBJ2-2; TRBD1 aligns across 9 bases. The CDR3 is made up of 14 amino acids. The germline V gene has CDR1 SGHAT and CDR2 FQNNGV. Unmatched junction bases numbered 5, after V lost 6 bases and J lost 6 bases. The DNA of the CDR3 is TGTGCCAGCAGACGGGACAGGGTGGCCGGGGAGCTGTTTTTT. This sequence encodes CASRRDRVAGELFF.

The chain has TRBV27 and TRBJ1-6; the match to TRBD1 covers 7 bases. J lost 7 bases, V lost 5 bases, and 11 bases had no gene match. Germline values: CDR1 MNHEY, CDR2 SMNVEV (reference sequence). The CDR3 is 16 amino acids. This CDR3 reads CASSTRSTGTNSPLHF. The CDR3 coding sequence is TGTGCCAGCAGTACCCGTTCGACAGGGACGAATTCACCCCTCCACTTT.

This clonotype was counted many times. The V and J genes are TRBV7-8 and TRBJ2-7; D is unclear. Germline CDR1 is SGHVS and CDR2 is FQNEAQ. This CDR3 contains 15 residues. Trimming took 5 bases from V and 5 from J, leaving 19 bases between them. The CDR3 DNA sequence: TGTGCCAGCAGCCACGATGCTGATAGTCGGGACGAGCAGTACTTC. Protein: CASSHDADSRDEQYF.

This clonotype was found many times. The chain has TRBV7-2 and TRBJ1-6, with 8 bases lining up with TRBD1. V was pared by 4 bases and J by 0 bases, with 20 bases of the junction left unmatched. Germline loops: CDR1 SGHTA, CDR2 FQGNSA. There are 22 residues in the CDR3. The CDR3 DNA reads TGTGCCAGCAGCTCCGAGGGCGGAGGCAGGGGGCCCCCAAGCTCCTATAATTCACCCCTCCACTTT. The encoded protein is CASSSEGGGRGPPSSYNSPLHF.

This clonotype has a handful of counts. The J gene is TRBJ2-1, the V gene TRBV24-1; 8 bases agree with TRBD2. The CDR3 is 17 amino acids. V lost 3 bases to trimming and J lost 2 bases; unmatched junction nucleotides: 8. Germline V CDR1 and CDR2: KGHDR, SFDVKD. The CDR3 nucleotides are TGTGCCACCAGTGATCCTTATAGCGGGGCCCCCTACAATGAGCAGTTCTTC. It is translated as CATSDPYSGAPYNEQFF.

The V and J genes are TRBV7-6 and TRBJ2-7; D may be TRBD2 (7 bases). Looked up from germline, CDR1 is SGHVS and CDR2 is FNYEAQ. The V gene lost 2 bases and the J gene lost 3 bases, with 26 bases spanning the gap. This CDR3 contains 19 residues. The DNA of the CDR3 is TGTGCCAGCAGCTTAACGTTCCCGGGTCCGTCGGGGGGCCACTACGAGCAGTACTTC. Its protein is CASSLTFPGPSGGHYEQYF. The entire variable domain, with the rest obtained from reference TRBV7-6 and TRBJ2-7, is as follows: GAGVSQSPRYKVTKRGQDVALRCDPISGHVSLYWYRQALGQGPEFLTYFNYEAQQDKSGLPNDRFSAERPEGSISTLTIQRTEQRDSAMYRCASSLTFPGPSGGHYEQYFGPGTRLTVT.

This rearrangement joins TRBV27 to TRBJ1-1; no clear D. The CDR3 runs 14 residues. Germline CDR1 is MNHEY and CDR2 is SMNVEV (reference sequence). With 0 bases removed from V and 5 bases from J, the gap between germline ends came to 10 bases. DNA of the CDR3: TGTGCCAGCAGTTTATCTTTTAGGGAGACTGAAGCTTTCTTT. Encoded protein: CASSLSFRETEAFF.

This clonotype was seen repeatedly, ten times or more. The chain links TRBV11-2 to TRBJ1-1; the match to TRBD1 covers 8 bases. Germline V lookup: CDR1 SGHAT, CDR2 FQNNGV. V trimming: 5 bases; J trimming: 9 bases; junction bases outside the gene matches: 8. The CDR3 consists of 13 residues. The CDR3: CASSPRTGGKAFF. The CDR3, as DNA: TGTGCCAGCAGCCCCAGAACAGGGGGTAAAGCTTTCTTT. Supplemented by reference TRBV11-2 and TRBJ1-1, the full variable domain reads EAGVAQSPRYKIIEKRQSVAFWCNPISGHATLYWYQQILGQGPKLLIQFQNNGVVDDSQLPKDRFSAERLKGVDSTLKIQPAKLEDSAVYLCASSPRTGGKAFFGQGTRLTVV.

The J gene is TRBJ2-2, the V gene TRBV28; TRBD2 is a possible D gene (6 bases). The CDR3 sequence is 16 residues long. Germline V gene lookup returns CDR1 MDHEN and CDR2 SYDVKM. The V and J ends lost 5 bases and 1 base respectively, with 14 bases between them. CDR3 DNA sequence: TGTGCCAGCAGTGATACCGGGACTTTGAACACCGGGGAGCTGTTTTTT. Its protein is CASSDTGTLNTGELFF.

The chain links TRBV7-6 to TRBJ2-3; D is undetermined. This CDR3 comprises 14 residues. CDR1 is SGHVS and CDR2 is FNYEAQ in the germline V gene. V was clipped by 2 bases and J by 6 bases, with 12 bases between them. The chain's CDR3 is CASSLRWHRDTQYF. In DNA form, the CDR3 reads TGTGCCAGCAGCTTAAGGTGGCATAGGGATACGCAGTATTTT.

The V and J genes are TRBV28 and TRBJ2-1; D is unresolved. The V end was cut by 5 bases, the J end by 8 bases, with 16 bases between. Germline V gene data show CDR1 as MDHEN and CDR2 as SYDVKM. The CDR3 consists of 14 residues. CDR3 DNA sequence: TGTGCCAGCAGTCCCTCGGACGTGTTGGATGAGCAGTTCTTC. It codes for CASSPSDVLDEQFF.

This clonotype was detected many times. This chain's CDR3 is CASRRQGAGELFF. The CDR3 DNA follows: TGTGCCAGCAGGAGACAGGGGGCCGGGGAGCTGTTTTTT. The V call is TRBV7-8, the J call TRBJ2-2; 9 positions match TRBD1. The CDR3 extends over 13 amino acids. Losses at the gene ends were 6 bases for V and 6 bases for J; bases not matched to a gene: 2. Germline assignment: CDR1 SGHVS and CDR2 FQNEAQ.

This clonotype was recorded a few times. The V and J genes are TRBV20-1 and TRBJ1-4, with D possibly matching TRBD1 (6 bases). This CDR3 region has 16 residues. Trimming took 5 bases from V and 4 from J, leaving 20 bases between them. Germline V gives CDR1 DFQATT, CDR2 SNEGSKA (reference sequence). This chain's CDR3 is CSAVPFGGHFNEKLFF. In DNA form, the CDR3 reads TGCAGTGCTGTTCCTTTCGGGGGCCATTTTAATGAAAAACTGTTTTTT.

The chain has TRBV7-8 and TRBJ1-1; D is undetermined. The V end lost 5 bases, the J end lost 6 bases, and 25 bases lay between the germline ends. This CDR3 region has 17 residues. The V gene's germline CDR1 is SGHVS and CDR2 FQNEAQ. This chain's CDR3 is CASSPNRAPRVNPEAFF. The CDR3 bases are TGTGCCAGCAGCCCGAACCGGGCCCCCCGAGTTAACCCTGAAGCTTTCTTT. Using reference TRBV7-8 and TRBJ1-1 for the parts outside the CDR3, the full variable domain is GAGVSQSPRYKVAKRGQDVALRCDPISGHVSLFWYQQALGQGPEFLTYFQNEAQLDKSGLPSDRFFAERPEGSVSTLKIQRTQQEDSAVYLCASSPNRAPRVNPEAFFGQGTRLTVV.

The gene calls are TRBV5-6 and TRBJ1-4; no clear D gene. There are 14 residues in the CDR3. Germline-derived CDR1 and CDR2 are SGHDT and YYEEEE. V gave up 2 bases and J gave up 4 bases, with 9 bases separating them. CDR3 nucleotides: TGTGCCAGCAGCTTCGGGAGTAATAATGAAAAACTGTTTTTT. Its translation: CASSFGSNNEKLFF.

This clonotype was recorded at least ten times. V usage is TRBV7-2 and J usage is TRBJ2-3; 9 bases line up with TRBD2. Trimming cost V 1 base and J 6 bases; bases outside gene matches: 11. Germline V lookup: CDR1 SGHTA, CDR2 FQGNSA. CDR3 size: 17 residues. The CDR3 loop reads CASSLVPSGGPRDTQYF. CDR3 nucleotide sequence: TGTGCCAGCAGCTTAGTTCCAAGCGGGGGGCCACGGGATACGCAGTATTTT.

This chain uses TRBV12-3 or TRBV12-4 with TRBJ1-6; D unresolved. CDR3 length equals 14 residues. The V end lost 6 bases, the J end lost 6 bases, and 12 bases lay between the germline ends. CDR3 protein: CASREDLVNSPLHF. The CDR3 DNA is TGTGCCAGCAGAGAGGACTTGGTTAATTCACCCCTCCACTTT.

This clonotype was observed many times. This chain links TRBV12-3 or TRBV12-4 with TRBJ1-1; possible D gene TRBD1, 5 bases. The CDR3 is 14 amino acids. Trimming pared 6 bases from V and 0 bases from J, leaving 11 bases between. The CDR3 protein is CASRYTGMNTEAFF. CDR3 DNA sequence: TGTGCCAGCAGATATACAGGCATGAACACTGAAGCTTTCTTT.

This clonotype was picked up many times. This sequence joins TRBV7-6 and TRBJ1-5; 7 bases map to TRBD1. V was pared by 4 bases and J by 2 bases, with 5 bases of the junction left unmatched. This CDR3 has 15 residues. Germline loops: CDR1 SGHVS, CDR2 FNYEAQ. The CDR3 is CASSSDTGGNQPQHF. The CDR3 DNA is TGTGCCAGCAGCTCCGATACAGGGGGCAATCAGCCCCAGCATTTT.